The rows below give T cell receptor beta chains drawn from one sample of a study of blood T cell repertoires in COVID-19. The assay was immunoSEQ multiplex PCR, and TCRdb's table has in-frame clones only and misses some. The sample contains roughly 220,000 clones, about nine tenths of which appear only once. Sequencing was carried out using PBMCs or T cells enriched from blood (not recorded which). These receptors were collected from a woman aged 30 to 39 who had recovered from COVID-19. The conserved cysteine and the conserved F or W are not part of the CDR3 here. Rows may omit the clone size; those that give it use once, few, many or a size class.

NA,TRBJ1-6,TRBV5-1,ASSPVGATKSYNSPLH
NA,TRBJ2-1,TRBV4-2,ASSQVLGQGGGEQF
NA,TRBJ2-1,TRBV5-1,ASSLRRGASFNEQF
NA,TRBJ1-6,TRBV7-9,ASSLAQTGMNSPLH
NA,TRBJ1-5,TRBV10-3,ATQGASAQPQH
NA,TRBJ1-3,TRBV10-3,AISEGAFGNTIY
once,TRBJ2-3,TRBV7-2,ASSYRLAGLTDTQY
NA,TRBJ1-5,TRBV3-1/TRBV3-2,ASSRDRDNQPQH
few,TRBJ1-1,TRBV2,ASAMNTEAF
NA,TRBJ1-5,TRBV19,ASSTGQGQQPQH
NA,TRBJ1-1,TRBV11-1,ASSLQTEAF
once,TRBJ2-7,TRBV7-2,ASSLASSGGQYEQY
NA,TRBJ2-5,TRBV5-1,ATQRVGGEETQY
NA,TRBJ2-2,TRBV12-3/TRBV12-4,ASIQDSAGELF
NA,TRBJ2-5,TRBV29-1,SVEDLGSGQETQY
NA,TRBJ2-5,TRBV4-3,ASSTGQLDQETQY
NA,TRBJ2-7,TRBV4-1,ASSPYLAGAAGTYEQY
NA,TRBJ2-5,TRBV29-1,SVESRLQETQY
NA,TRBJ1-1,TRBV4-1,ASSQENQGQANTEAF
NA,TRBJ1-5,TRBV19,ASSSRGREPQH
NA,TRBJ1-1,TRBV2,ASFEQGGINTEAF
NA,TRBJ2-1,TRBV7-9,ASSPGTSGGPNEQF
NA,TRBJ1-2,TRBV7-3,ASSPSGTTYGYT
NA,TRBJ2-1,TRBV11-2,ASSLDLTSGGSYNEQF
NA,TRBJ2-1,TRBV6-1,ASSDVRTGSGNEQF
NA,TRBJ1-6,TRBV4-2,ASSQVVSRLIRNSPLH
NA,TRBJ1-1,TRBV5-1,ASGGGPRDTEAF
NA,TRBJ2-7,TRBV9,ASSVGQGPSYEQY
NA,TRBJ2-1,TRBV19,ASSPAASGGGNEQF
NA,TRBJ1-5,TRBV2,ASSPGQGFNQPQH
NA,TRBJ1-1,TRBV20-1,SASGQRRGLGEAF
NA,TRBJ2-7,TRBV7-2,ASSLVSSGGYEQY
NA,TRBJ2-7,TRBV7-9,ALFQLGGMGEQY
NA,TRBJ1-5,TRBV4-2,ASSPTAGLVQPQH
NA,TRBJ2-6,TRBV19,ASSIHRGSPTGANVLT
NA,TRBJ2-1,TRBV18,ASSALAEVYNEQF
NA,TRBJ2-3,TRBV11-3,ASSPEGQRGDTQY
few,TRBJ1-1,TRBV5-8,ASSPKYQGADTEAF
NA,TRBJ1-1,TRBV29-1,SVEGWVVKGDRANTEAF
NA,TRBJ1-2,TRBV10-2,ASGQGSNYGYT
NA,TRBJ2-1,TRBV5-1,ASSSGQGSYNEQF
NA,TRBJ2-7,TRBV7-9,ASSLLEGRGGHEQY
NA,TRBJ1-2,TRBV5-1,ASSFDGQGFSGYT
NA,TRBJ2-7,TRBV4-3,ASSQATEGASSYEQY
NA,TRBJ2-3,TRBV9,ASSVVEGGITDTQY
few,TRBJ1-4,TRBV5-1,ASSSWQGEKLF
once,TRBJ2-1,TRBV6-2/TRBV6-3,ASSPYNEQF
NA,TRBJ1-2,TRBV4-1,ASSQLGADLLSYT